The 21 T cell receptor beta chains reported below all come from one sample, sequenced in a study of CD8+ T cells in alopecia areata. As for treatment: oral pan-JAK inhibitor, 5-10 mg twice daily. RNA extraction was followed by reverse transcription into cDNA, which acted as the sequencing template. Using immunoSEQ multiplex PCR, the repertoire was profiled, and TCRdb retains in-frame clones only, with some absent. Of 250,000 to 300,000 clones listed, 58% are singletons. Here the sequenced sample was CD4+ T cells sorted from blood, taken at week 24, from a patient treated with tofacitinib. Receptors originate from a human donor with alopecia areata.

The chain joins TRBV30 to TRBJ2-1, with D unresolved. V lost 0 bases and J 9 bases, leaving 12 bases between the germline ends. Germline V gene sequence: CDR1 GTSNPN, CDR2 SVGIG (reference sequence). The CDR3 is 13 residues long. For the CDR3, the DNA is TGTGCCTGGAGTGTATCCTCGCAGAGTGAGCAGTTCTTC. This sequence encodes CAWSVSSQSEQFF.

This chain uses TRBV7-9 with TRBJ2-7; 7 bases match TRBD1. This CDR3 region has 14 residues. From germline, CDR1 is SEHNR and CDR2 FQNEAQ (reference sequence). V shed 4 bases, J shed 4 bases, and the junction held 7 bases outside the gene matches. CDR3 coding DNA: TGTGCCAGCAGCTGGGGGACAGCTGATTACGAGCAGTACTTC. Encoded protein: CASSWGTADYEQYF.

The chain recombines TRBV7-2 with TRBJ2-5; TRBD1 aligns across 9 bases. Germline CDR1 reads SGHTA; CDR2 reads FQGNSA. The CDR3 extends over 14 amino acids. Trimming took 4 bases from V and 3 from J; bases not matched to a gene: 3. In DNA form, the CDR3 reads TGTGCCAGCAGCTCAGACAGGGGGGAAGAGACCCAGTACTTC. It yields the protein CASSSDRGEETQYF.

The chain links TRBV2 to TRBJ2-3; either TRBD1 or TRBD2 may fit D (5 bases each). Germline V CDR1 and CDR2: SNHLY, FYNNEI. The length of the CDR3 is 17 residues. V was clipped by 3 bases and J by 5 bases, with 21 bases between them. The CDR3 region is CASSDGPPGRRGDTQYF. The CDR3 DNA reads TGTGCCAGCAGTGATGGGCCGCCGGGGCGCAGAGGAGATACGCAGTATTTT.

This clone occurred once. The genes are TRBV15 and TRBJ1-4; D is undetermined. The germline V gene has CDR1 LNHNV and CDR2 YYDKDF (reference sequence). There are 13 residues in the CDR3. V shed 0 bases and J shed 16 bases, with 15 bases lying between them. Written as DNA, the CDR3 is TGTGCCACCAGCAGAGATTTGGCTTCTCCTCGGTTTTTT. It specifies CATSRDLASPRFF.

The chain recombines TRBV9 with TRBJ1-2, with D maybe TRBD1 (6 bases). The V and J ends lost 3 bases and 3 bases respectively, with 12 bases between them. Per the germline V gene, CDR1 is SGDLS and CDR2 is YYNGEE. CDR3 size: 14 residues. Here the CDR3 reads CASSGGGPYYGYTF. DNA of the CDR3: TGTGCCAGCAGCGGAGGGGGACCGTACTATGGCTACACCTTC.

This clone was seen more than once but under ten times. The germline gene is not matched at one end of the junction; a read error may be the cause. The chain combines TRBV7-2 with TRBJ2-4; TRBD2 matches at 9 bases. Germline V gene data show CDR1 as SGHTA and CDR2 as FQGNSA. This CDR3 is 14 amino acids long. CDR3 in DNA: TGTGCCAGCAAGGGTGTTGTGAGCGGGGGGCCCATAGACTTC. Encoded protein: CASKGVVSGGPIDF.

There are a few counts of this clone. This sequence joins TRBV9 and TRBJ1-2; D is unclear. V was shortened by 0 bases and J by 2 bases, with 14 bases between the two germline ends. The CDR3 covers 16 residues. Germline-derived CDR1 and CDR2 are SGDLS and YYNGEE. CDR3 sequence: CASSVDPDPVNYGYTF. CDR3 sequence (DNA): TGTGCCAGCAGCGTAGATCCGGATCCCGTAAACTATGGCTACACCTTC. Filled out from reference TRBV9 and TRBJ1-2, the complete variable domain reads DSGVTQTPKHLITATGQRVTLRCSPRSGDLSVYWYQQSLDQGLQFLIQYYNGEERAKGNILERFSAQQFPDLHSELNLSSLELGDSALYFCASSVDPDPVNYGYTFGSGTRLTVV.

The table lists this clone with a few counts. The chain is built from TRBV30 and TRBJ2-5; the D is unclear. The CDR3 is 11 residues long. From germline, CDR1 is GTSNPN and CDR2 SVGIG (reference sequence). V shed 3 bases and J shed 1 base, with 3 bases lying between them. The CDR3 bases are TGTGCCTGGAGAGTCCAAGAGACCCAGTACTTC. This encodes CAWRVQETQYF.

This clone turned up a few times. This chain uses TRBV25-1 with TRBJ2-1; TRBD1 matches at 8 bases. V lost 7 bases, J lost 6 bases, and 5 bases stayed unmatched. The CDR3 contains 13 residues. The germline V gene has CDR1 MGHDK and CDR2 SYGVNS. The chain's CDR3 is CASTDRGSNEQFF. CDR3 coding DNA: TGTGCCAGCACTGACAGGGGCTCCAATGAGCAGTTCTTC. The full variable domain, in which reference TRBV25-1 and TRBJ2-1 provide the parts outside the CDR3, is EADIYQTPRYLVIGTGKKITLECSQTMGHDKMYWYQQDPGMELHLIHYSYGVNSTEKGDLSSESTVSRIRTEHFPLTLESARPSHTSQYLCASTDRGSNEQFFGPGTRLTVL.

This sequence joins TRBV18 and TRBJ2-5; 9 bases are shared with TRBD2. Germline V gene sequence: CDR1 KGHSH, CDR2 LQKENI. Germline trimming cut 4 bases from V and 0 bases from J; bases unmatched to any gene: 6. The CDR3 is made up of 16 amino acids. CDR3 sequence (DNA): TGTGCCAGCTCACGCCAGCGGGGGGCCGACCAAGAGACCCAGTACTTC. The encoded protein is CASSRQRGADQETQYF. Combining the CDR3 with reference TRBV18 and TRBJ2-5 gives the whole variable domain NAGVMQNPRHLVRRRGQEARLRCSPMKGHSHVYWYRQLPEEGLKFMVYLQKENIIDESGMPKERFSAEFPKEGPSILRIQQVVRGDSAAYFCASSRQRGADQETQYFGPGTRLLVL.

CDR3 DNA sequence: TGTGCCTGGAGCCAACCAGATGGAGATACGCAGTATTTT. This gives the protein CAWSQPDGDTQYF. The chain employs TRBV30 and TRBJ2-3; no definite D call. Per the germline V gene, CDR1 is GTSNPN and CDR2 is SVGIG (reference sequence). V shed 3 bases and J shed 5 bases, with 12 bases lying between them. CDR3 length: 13 residues. Together with reference TRBV30 and TRBJ2-3, the CDR3 gives the full variable domain: SQTIHQWPATLVQPVGSPLSLECTVEGTSNPNLYWYRQAAGRGLQLLFYSVGIGQISSEVPQNLSASRPQDRQFILSSKKLLLSDSGFYLCAWSQPDGDTQYFGPGTRLTVL.

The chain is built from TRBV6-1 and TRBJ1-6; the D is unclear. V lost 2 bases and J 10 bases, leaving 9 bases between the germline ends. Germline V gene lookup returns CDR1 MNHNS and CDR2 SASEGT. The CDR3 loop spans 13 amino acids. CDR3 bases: TGTGCCAGCAGTGAAAGAGGGATCTCACCCCTCCACTTT. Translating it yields CASSERGISPLHF.

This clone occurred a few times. CDR3 sequence (DNA): TGTGCCAGCAGCTTATACAACAGGGGGCAGTTCTTC. Amino acid sequence: CASSLYNRGQFF. V gene TRBV11-1 combines with J gene TRBJ2-1; 7 nucleotides line up with TRBD1. CDR1 and CDR2 from the germline V gene are SGHAT and FQDESV (reference sequence). The CDR3 loop spans 12 amino acids. With 2 bases clipped from V and 12 bases from J, the junction kept 4 bases outside the gene matches.

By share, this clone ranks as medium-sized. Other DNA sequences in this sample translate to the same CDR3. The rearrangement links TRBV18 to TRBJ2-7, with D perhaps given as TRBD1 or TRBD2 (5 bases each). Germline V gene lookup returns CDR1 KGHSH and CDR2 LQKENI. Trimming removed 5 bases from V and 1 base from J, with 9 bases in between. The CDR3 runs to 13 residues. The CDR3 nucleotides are TGTGCCAGCTCAAGGGACGGTTCCTACGAGCAGTACTTC. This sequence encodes CASSRDGSYEQYF.

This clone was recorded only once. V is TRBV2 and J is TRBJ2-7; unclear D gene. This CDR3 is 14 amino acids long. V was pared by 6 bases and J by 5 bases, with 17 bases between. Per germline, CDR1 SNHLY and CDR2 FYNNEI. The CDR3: CASRDLKGPDEQYF. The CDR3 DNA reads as TGTGCCAGCAGGGATCTGAAGGGCCCAGACGAGCAGTACTTC.

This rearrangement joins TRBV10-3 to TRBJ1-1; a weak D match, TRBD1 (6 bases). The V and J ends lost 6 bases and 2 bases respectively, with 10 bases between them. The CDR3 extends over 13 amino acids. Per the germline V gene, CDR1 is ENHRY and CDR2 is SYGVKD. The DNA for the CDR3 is TGTGCCATCAGGGAGGGGGGAAACACTGAAGCTTTCTTT. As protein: CAIREGGNTEAFF.

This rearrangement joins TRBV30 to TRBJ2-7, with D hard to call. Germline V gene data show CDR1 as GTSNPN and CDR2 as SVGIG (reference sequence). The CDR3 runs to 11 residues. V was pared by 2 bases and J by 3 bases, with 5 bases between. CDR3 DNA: TGTGCCTGGAGTTCGGTCTACGAGCAGTACTTC. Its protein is CAWSSVYEQYF.

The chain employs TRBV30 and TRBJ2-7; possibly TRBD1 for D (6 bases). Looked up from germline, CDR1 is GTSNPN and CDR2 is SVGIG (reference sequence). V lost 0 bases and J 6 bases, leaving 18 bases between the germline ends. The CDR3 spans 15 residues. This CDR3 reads CAWSVIGRGIPEQYF. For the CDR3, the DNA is TGTGCCTGGAGTGTAATAGGCAGGGGAATCCCCGAGCAGTACTTC.

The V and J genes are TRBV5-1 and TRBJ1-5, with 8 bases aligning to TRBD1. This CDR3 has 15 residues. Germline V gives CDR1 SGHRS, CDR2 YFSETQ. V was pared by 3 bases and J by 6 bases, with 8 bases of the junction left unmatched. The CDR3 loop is CASSWTGSIGQPQHF. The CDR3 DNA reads TGCGCCAGCAGCTGGACAGGGTCTATAGGTCAGCCCCAGCATTTT.

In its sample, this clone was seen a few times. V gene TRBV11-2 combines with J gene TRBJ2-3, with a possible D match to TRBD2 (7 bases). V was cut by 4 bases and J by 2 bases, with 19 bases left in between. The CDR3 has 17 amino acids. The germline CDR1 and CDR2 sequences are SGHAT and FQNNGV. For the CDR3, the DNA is TGTGCCAGCAGCTCCGCCTGGGGGCGGGGGTACACAGATACGCAGTATTTT. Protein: CASSSAWGRGYTDTQYF.